These T cell receptor beta chains were read from a single sample in a study of T cell repertoires in aging, cancer and after chemotherapy. MiXCR was run by TCRdb on the multiplex PCR reads, yielding one entry per CDR3 protein. The sample holds over 9,500 distinct CDR3 sequences, more than 25% seen once. Sample: blood. The receptors stem from a human donor in good health. CDR3s include the opening cysteine and the closing phenylalanine or tryptophan. Clone size appears in some rows only: once, few, many, or a class for an expanded clone.

TRBV10-3,.,TRBJ1-2,CAAQGFYGYTF
TRBV15,.,TRBJ1-4,CATSSYGEKLFF
TRBV18,.,TRBJ1-3,CASSPPTSVGNTIYF
TRBV12-3/TRBV12-4,.,TRBJ1-3,CASTLRGFGNTIYF
TRBV15,.,TRBJ1-5,CATSSGREEQPQHF
TRBV15,medium-sized,TRBJ2-1,CATSRVAGGSYNEQFF
TRBV19,medium-sized,TRBJ2-2,CASSIDGVAGELFF
TRBV5-4,.,TRBJ1-4,CASSRLTTLLTNEKLFF
TRBV6-5,.,TRBJ1-5,CASSYSRQAHNQPQHF
TRBV12-3/TRBV12-4,few,TRBJ1-6,CASSPQGTLNSPLHF
TRBV30,medium-sized,TRBJ1-5,CAWSVRDRQFNQPQHF
TRBV5-6,.,TRBJ2-4,CASSLVGGPKNIQYF
TRBV5-6,medium-sized,TRBJ2-3,CASSQADTQYF
TRBV15,.,TRBJ1-1,CATSLGGTGTGLVAFF
TRBV6-5,.,TRBJ1-2,CASKSNREYGYTF
TRBV15,medium-sized,TRBJ2-7,CATSTTDRSYEQYF
TRBV11-3,few,TRBJ2-7,CASSLLANPGGEQYF
TRBV5-6,.,TRBJ2-7,CASSLGQRDGGSHEQYF
TRBV5-6,.,TRBJ2-7,CTGTGSYEQYF
TRBV6-2/TRBV6-3,once,TRBJ2-7,CASSYPNKYEQYF
TRBV19,.,TRBJ2-2,CASSPTNPGLAGGRNGELFF
TRBV12-3/TRBV12-4,.,TRBJ2-7,CASLGQGREEQYF
TRBV5-4,few,TRBJ2-5,CASSLAPPETQYF
TRBV18,few,TRBJ2-3,CASLGSQFTDTQYF
TRBV20-1,.,TRBJ1-6,CSAKRTGLNSPLHF
TRBV30,few,TRBJ1-2,CAWSDIDRGGYTF
TRBV29-1,medium-sized,TRBJ1-1,CSVEDGTDTEAFF
TRBV4-1,.,TRBJ2-1,CASSDLGGATSGKAYNEQFF
TRBV6-5,.,TRBJ1-1,CASSSPDRPF
TRBV5-1,.,TRBJ1-1,CASSLAGGYAEAFF
TRBV6-2/TRBV6-3,.,TRBJ2-7,CATGRGSGINYEQYF
TRBV11-3,medium-sized,TRBJ2-5,CASSPRDQRGTQYF
TRBV13,.,TRBJ2-5,CASSLPGGQETQYF
TRBV5-1,.,TRBJ2-1,CASSLAGALGSNEQFF
TRBV29-1,.,TRBJ2-3,CSVDTSGRTDTQYF
TRBV5-1,.,TRBJ1-2,CASSLGGQGAIGYTF
TRBV11-3,medium-sized,TRBJ2-2,CASSSGQGNTGELFF
TRBV29-1,.,TRBJ2-6,CSVETGSGANVLTF
TRBV6-5,.,TRBJ2-6,CASSRGIGSSGANVLTF
TRBV11-3,few,TRBJ2-7,CASSLGGWALIEQYF
TRBV27,.,TRBJ2-1,CASSWTSGGNEQFF
TRBV11-3,.,TRBJ2-5,CASSLERRAGETQYF
TRBV6-5,few,TRBJ2-1,CASSPPGLAHNEQFF
TRBV19,few,TRBJ1-4,CASSIGGATEKLFF
TRBV6-5,.,TRBJ2-3,CASRTGQGTDTQYF
TRBV19,once,TRBJ1-6,CATADIGSLPLHF
TRBV27,.,TRBJ1-3,CASRPTGTRNTIYF
TRBV20-1,.,TRBJ1-2,CSARDARGRDGYTF
TRBV12-3/TRBV12-4,.,TRBJ2-1,CASSFRGRADEQFF
TRBV20-1,.,TRBJ2-7,CSAPDSSYEQYF
TRBV6-5,few,TRBJ1-4,CASSPGQGAVGELFF
TRBV30,.,TRBJ2-7,CAWTTGDEQYF
TRBV5-1,.,TRBJ1-2,CASSSPDMKYYGYTF
TRBV15,.,TRBJ1-5,CATSRDLGRHNQPQHF
TRBV18,.,TRBJ2-3,CASSPRGKQSTDTQYF
TRBV19,.,TRBJ2-1,CASSPRGDEQFF
TRBV5-6,.,TRBJ2-1,CASSTRPEGSYNEQFF
TRBV5-6,.,TRBJ2-3,CASSSGLAGDPSDTQYF
TRBV29-1,.,TRBJ2-7,CSARVASVPYEQYF